This T cell receptor beta chain was captured by sequencing in a study of blood T cell repertoires in COVID-19. Clones were read by immunoSEQ multiplex PCR, and TCRdb kept only the in-frame ones, dropping some. The profile shows 170,000 or so clones, approximately 86% of them singletons. The ends lost 6 bases at V and 0 bases at J; junction bases unmatched: 8. The CDR3 runs to 17 residues. Germline lookup yields CDR1 MNHNS and CDR2 SASEGT. The TCR originated in a man in his 60s with COVID-19, enrolled during active disease. The chain joins TRBV6-1 to TRBJ1-6; 7 bases agree with TRBD1. The sample taken for sequencing was peripheral blood. For the CDR3, the DNA is TGTGCCAGCAGCGAACGACGGGACAGCTCCTATAATTCACCCCTCCACTTT. Translated, it gives CASSERRDSSYNSPLHF.